These 8 T cell receptor beta chains were all obtained from the same sample, sequenced in a study of regulatory T cells in long-lasting Graves disease. To make TCR beta libraries, researchers used iRepertoire HTBI primers and Arm-PCR of CDR3 regions. TCRdb ran MiXCR on the multiplex PCR reads and lists one entry per CDR3 protein. The sample holds 400,000 to 500,000 distinct CDR3 sequences, 14% seen once. Time point defined: newly diagnosed GD, antithyroid drugs for less than 3 months. Scientists built the TCR library using RNA that was extracted from PBMCs. The same specimen was also included in a second study, on T cells in Graves' hyperthyroidism and ophthalmopathy.

Sequences were derived from peripheral blood mononuclear cells (PBMCs), sampled at new diagnosis, from a patient treated with antithyroid drugs. The source of these receptors is a woman aged 45-65 years with Graves disease.

At least ten counts were recorded for this clonotype. The CDR3 loop reads CASNKDHTDTQYF. The DNA of the CDR3 is TGTGCCAGCAACAAGGACCACACAGATACGCAGTATTTT. The chain employs TRBV12-3 or TRBV12-4 and TRBJ2-3; D ambiguous. The germline V and J ends were trimmed by 7 bases and 2 bases, with 10 bases remaining between them. The CDR3 consists of 13 residues.

As to this clonotype: This could be a read error, since a much larger clone is one nucleotide away. CDR3 nucleotides: TGTGCCAGCTTACCAACGACCGGAGGGTCCTATAATTCACCCCTCCACTTT. Its protein product is CASLPTTGGSYNSPLHF. The chain has TRBV18 and TRBJ1-6; D gene unclear. Germline V gene lookup returns CDR1 KGHSH and CDR2 LQKENI. The CDR3 sequence is 17 residues long.

This clonotype was seen at least ten times. CDR3 in amino acids: CASSLLLAGVEGGTDTQYF. The CDR3 DNA follows: TGTGCCAGCAGTTTACTACTAGCGGGAGTGGAGGGGGGCACAGATACGCAGTATTTT. The chain combines TRBV28 with TRBJ2-3; 11 bases line up with TRBD2. V shed 2 bases, J shed 1 base, and the junction held 11 bases outside the gene matches. From germline, CDR1 is MDHEN and CDR2 SYDVKM. The CDR3 length is 19 residues.

There are a few counts of this clonotype. The chain carries TRBV7-9 and TRBJ2-5; the match to TRBD2 covers 10 bases. This CDR3 comprises 15 residues. CDR1 SEHNR and CDR2 FQNEAQ come from the germline V gene (reference sequence). Trimming cost V 6 bases and J 4 bases; bases outside gene matches: 8. Written as DNA, the CDR3 is TGTGCCAGCAGACAAGCGGGAGGGCCTGGAGAGACCCAGTACTTC. Translation gives CASRQAGGPGETQYF.

The chain carries TRBV28 and TRBJ2-7; 11 bases are shared with TRBD2. After removal of 2 bases from V and 1 base from J, the junction contained 4 bases not matched to a gene. CDR1 MDHEN and CDR2 SYDVKM come from the germline V gene. The CDR3 consists of 16 residues. The CDR3 coding sequence is TGTGCCAGCAGTTTAACCGGGACTAGCGGTTCCTACGAGCAGTACTTC. Its translation is CASSLTGTSGSYEQYF. Full variable domain (rest looked up from reference TRBV28 and TRBJ2-7): DVKVTQSSRYLVKRTGEKVFLECVQDMDHENMFWYRQDPGLGLRLIYFSYDVKMKEKGDIPEGYSVSREKKERFSLILESASTNQTSMYLCASSLTGTSGSYEQYFGPGTRLTVT.

This clonotype was seen ten or more times. The chain employs TRBV7-9 and TRBJ2-3; D uncertain. The V gene lost 3 bases and the J gene lost 6 bases, with 16 bases spanning the gap. CDR3 length equals 15 residues. Germline V CDR1 and CDR2: SEHNR, FQNEAQ (reference sequence). The CDR3 protein is CASSLDPQLKDTQYF. For the CDR3, the DNA is TGTGCCAGCAGCTTGGATCCACAGCTCAAGGATACGCAGTATTTT.

This clonotype was observed many times. The rearrangement links TRBV6-4 to TRBJ2-1; TRBD2 agrees at 11 bases. CDR1 is MRHNA, CDR2 SNTAGT, per germline. The CDR3 is 17 residues long. Trimming took 5 bases from V and 4 from J; bases not matched to a gene: 10. The CDR3 nucleotides read TGTGCCAGCAGTAAAACCAAGGGACTAGCGGATTACAATGAGCAGTTCTTC. Protein product: CASSKTKGLADYNEQFF.

In this sample, this clonotype turned up many times. The chain recombines TRBV6-1 with TRBJ1-1, with D unresolved. V shed 2 bases and J shed 3 bases, with 13 bases lying between them. The CDR3 totals 15 residues. Germline V gene sequence: CDR1 MNHNS, CDR2 SASEGT. CDR3 DNA: TGTGCCAGCAGTGAACCCGGGGATTTCGACACTGAAGCTTTCTTT. Translated: CASSEPGDFDTEAFF.